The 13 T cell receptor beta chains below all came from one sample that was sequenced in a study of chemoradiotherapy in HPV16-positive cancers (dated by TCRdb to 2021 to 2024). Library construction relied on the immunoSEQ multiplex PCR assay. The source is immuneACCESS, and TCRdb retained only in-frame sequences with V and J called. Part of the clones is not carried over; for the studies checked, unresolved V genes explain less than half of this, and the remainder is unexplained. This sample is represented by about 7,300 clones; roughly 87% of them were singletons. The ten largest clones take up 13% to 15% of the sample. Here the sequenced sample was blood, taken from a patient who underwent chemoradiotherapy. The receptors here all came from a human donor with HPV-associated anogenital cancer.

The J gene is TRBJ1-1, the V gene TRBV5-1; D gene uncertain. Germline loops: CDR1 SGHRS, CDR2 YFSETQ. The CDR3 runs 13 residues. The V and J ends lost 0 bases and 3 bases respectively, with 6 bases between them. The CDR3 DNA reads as TGCGCCAGCAGCTTGGGAGGAGACACTGAAGCTTTCTTT. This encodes CASSLGGDTEAFF.

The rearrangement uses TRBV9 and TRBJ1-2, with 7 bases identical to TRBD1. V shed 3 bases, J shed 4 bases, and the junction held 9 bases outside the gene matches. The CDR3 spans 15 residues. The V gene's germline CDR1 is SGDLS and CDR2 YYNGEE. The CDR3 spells CASSARDRSPYGYTF. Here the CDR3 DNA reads TGTGCCAGCAGCGCCCGGGACAGATCTCCCTATGGCTACACCTTC.

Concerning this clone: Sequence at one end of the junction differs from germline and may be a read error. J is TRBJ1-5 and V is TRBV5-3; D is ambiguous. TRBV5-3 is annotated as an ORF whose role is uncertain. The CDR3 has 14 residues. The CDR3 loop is CASSLTGMGQPQHF. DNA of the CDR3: TGTGCCAGCAGCTTGACGGGAATGGGGCAGCCCCAGCATTTT.

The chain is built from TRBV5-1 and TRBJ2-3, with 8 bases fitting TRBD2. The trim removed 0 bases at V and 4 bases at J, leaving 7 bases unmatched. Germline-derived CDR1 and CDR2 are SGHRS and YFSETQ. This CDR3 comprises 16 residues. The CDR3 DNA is TGCGCCAGCAGCTTGGCCGGACGGGGGGGCCCAGATACGCAGTATTTT. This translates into CASSLAGRGGPDTQYF.

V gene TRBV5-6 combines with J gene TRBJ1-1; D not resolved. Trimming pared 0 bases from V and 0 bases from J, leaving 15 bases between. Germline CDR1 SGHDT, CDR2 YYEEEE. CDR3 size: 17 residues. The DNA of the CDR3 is TGTGCCAGCAGCTTGGACCCGGCAGGTCCCATGAACACTGAAGCTTTCTTT. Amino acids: CASSLDPAGPMNTEAFF.

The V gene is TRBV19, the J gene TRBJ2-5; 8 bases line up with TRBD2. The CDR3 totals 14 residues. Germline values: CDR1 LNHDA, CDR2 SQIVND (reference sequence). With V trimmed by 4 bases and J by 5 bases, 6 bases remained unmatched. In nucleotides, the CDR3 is TGTGCCAGTAGTACCGCGGGAGGCGGGGAGACCCAGTACTTC. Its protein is CASSTAGGGETQYF. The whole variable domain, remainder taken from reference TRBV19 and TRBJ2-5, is DGGITQSPKYLFRKEGQNVTLSCEQNLNHDAMYWYRQDPGQGLRLIYYSQIVNDFQKGDIAEGYSVSREKKESFPLTVTSAQKNPTAFYLCASSTAGGGETQYFGPGTRLLVL.

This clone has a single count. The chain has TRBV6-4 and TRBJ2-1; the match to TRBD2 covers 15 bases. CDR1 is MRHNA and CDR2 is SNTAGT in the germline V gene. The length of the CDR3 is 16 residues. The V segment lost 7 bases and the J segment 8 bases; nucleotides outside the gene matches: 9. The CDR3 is CASTRTSGGARDEQFF. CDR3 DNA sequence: TGTGCCAGCACCCGGACTAGCGGGGGGGCCAGGGATGAGCAGTTCTTC.

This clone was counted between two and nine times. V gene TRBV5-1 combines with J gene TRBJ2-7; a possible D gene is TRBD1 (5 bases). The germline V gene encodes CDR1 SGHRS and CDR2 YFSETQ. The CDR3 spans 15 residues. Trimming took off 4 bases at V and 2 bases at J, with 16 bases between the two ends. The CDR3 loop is CASSLSTDSAYEQYF. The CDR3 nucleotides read TGCGCCAGCAGCCTAAGTACCGACAGCGCCTACGAGCAGTACTTC.

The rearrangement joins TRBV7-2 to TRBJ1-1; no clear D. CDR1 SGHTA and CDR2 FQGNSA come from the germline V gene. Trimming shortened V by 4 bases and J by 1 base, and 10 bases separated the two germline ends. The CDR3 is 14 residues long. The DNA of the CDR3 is TGTGCCAGCAGCTCTCGTCGAGGGAACACTGAAGCTTTCTTT. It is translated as CASSSRRGNTEAFF.

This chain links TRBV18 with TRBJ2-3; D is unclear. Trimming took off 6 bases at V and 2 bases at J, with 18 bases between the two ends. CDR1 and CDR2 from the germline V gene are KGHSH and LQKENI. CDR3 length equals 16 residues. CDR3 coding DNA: TGTGCCAGCTCTCACGGGCCCTCCTCTAACACAGATACGCAGTATTTT. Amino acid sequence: CASSHGPSSNTDTQYF.

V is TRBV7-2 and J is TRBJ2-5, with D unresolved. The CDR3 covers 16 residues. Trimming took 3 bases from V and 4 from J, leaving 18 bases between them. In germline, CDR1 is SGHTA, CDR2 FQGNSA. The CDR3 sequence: CASSFLPLTARETQYF. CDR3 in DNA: TGTGCCAGCAGCTTCCTACCTCTAACGGCCCGAGAGACCCAGTACTTC.

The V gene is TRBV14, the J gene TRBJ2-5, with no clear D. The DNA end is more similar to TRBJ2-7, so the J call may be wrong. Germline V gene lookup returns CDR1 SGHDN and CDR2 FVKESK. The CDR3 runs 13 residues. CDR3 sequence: CASSRNAPYEQYF. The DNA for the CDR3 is TGTGCCAGCAGCCGAAATGCCCCCTACGAGCAGTACTTC.

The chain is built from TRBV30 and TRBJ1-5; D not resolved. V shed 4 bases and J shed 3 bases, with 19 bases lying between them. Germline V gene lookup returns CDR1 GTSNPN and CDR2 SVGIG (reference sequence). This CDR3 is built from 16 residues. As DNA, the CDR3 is TGTGCCTGGACCCCGACCGCAGACATTGCCAATCAGCCCCAGCATTTT. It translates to CAWTPTADIANQPQHF. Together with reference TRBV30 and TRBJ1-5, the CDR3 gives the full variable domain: SQTIHQWPATLVQPVGSPLSLECTVEGTSNPNLYWYRQAAGRGLQLLFYSVGIGQISSEVPQNLSASRPQDRQFILSSKKLLLSDSGFYLCAWTPTADIANQPQHFGDGTRLSIL.